This TCR beta chain was identified during a study of cytomegalovirus exposure and HLA in healthy donors. Broader study findings: TCR association rates varied by HLA locus in a later analysis, with DRB1 highest and HLA-C lowest. Of the V segments, some could not be distinguished, including TRBV6-2 and TRBV6-3, and were excluded.

Germline V gives CDR1 SGHTA, CDR2 FQGNSA. The CDR3 covers 15 residues. The V gene end was trimmed by 1 base and the J gene end by 3 bases; junction bases not matched to a gene: 3. This clone was seen only a few times. Its antigen remains unidentified. The same CDR3 is also encoded by other DNA sequences in this sample. PCR amplification relied on 60 Vbeta primers (plus 13 Jbeta primers). The repertoire was sequenced with immunoSEQ multiplex PCR; TCRdb's copy has only in-frame clones and lacks some. The data hold 100,000 to 150,000 clones, with 70% to 85% observed a single time. The J gene is TRBJ2-3, the V gene TRBV7-2; TRBD2 aligns across 8 bases. This TCR was recovered from a boy younger than 18 in good health and CMV-seronegative. Sequencing was carried out using PBMCs. Here the CDR3 reads CASSLDGRGTDTQYF. The DNA for the CDR3 is TGTGCCAGCAGCTTAGACGGGAGGGGGACAGATACGCAGTATTTT.